The present T cell receptor beta chain was sequenced within a study of T cell responses to AZD1222 COVID-19 vaccine. Libraries were prepared by immunoSEQ multiplex PCR; TCRdb keeps only in-frame clonotypes and omits some of them. The data contain hundreds of thousands of clones, 85% to 95% of them seen just once; the ten biggest clones take up 1%. The CDR3 has 14 amino acids. V was shortened by 2 bases and J by 1 base, with 9 bases between the two germline ends. Germline V gene data show CDR1 as MNHNS and CDR2 as SASEGT. This chain uses TRBV6-1 with TRBJ2-7; a weak D match, TRBD1 (5 bases). This receptor was obtained from an adult in good health. Sequenced here: peripheral blood, sampled on day 0 of MenACWY control vaccination. The CDR3 is CASSETGLSYEQYF. The CDR3 bases are TGTGCCAGCAGTGAAACAGGTTTATCCTACGAGCAGTACTTC.